These T cell receptor beta chains were read from a single sample in a study of blood T cell repertoires in COVID-19. Some clones are missing from TCRdb's copy, which holds only in-frame ones; the method was immunoSEQ multiplex PCR. The data hold some 230,000 clones, with around 84% observed a single time. The sample consisted of peripheral blood. Receptors originate from a man over 45 who had recovered from COVID-19. The CDR3 runs from the conserved cysteine through the conserved F or W. A D gene is named only where the DNA matches it firmly. Only some rows state a clone size, as once, few, many or a class for expanded clones.

few	.	TRBV18	TRBJ2-3	CASSPSRLDTQYF	TGTGCCAGCTCACCTAGTCGGTTAGATACGCAGTATTTT
.	TRBD2	TRBV7-2	TRBJ2-7	CASSLVGGLAGSYEQYF	TGTGCCAGCAGCTTGGTCGGGGGACTAGCCGGGTCCTACGAGCAGTACTTC
few	.	TRBV4-1	TRBJ2-1	CASSPKTILGSYNEQFF	TGCGCCAGCAGCCCAAAAACGATACTTGGCTCCTACAATGAGCAGTTCTTC
.	TRBD1	TRBV28	TRBJ2-7	CASTQGGNHYEQYF	TGTGCCAGCACTCAAGGGGGCAACCACTACGAGCAGTACTTC
.	.	TRBV3-1/TRBV3-2	TRBJ2-1	CASSQGSRHNEQFF	TGTGCCAGCAGCCAAGGGTCGCGGCACAATGAGCAGTTCTTC
.	.	TRBV28	TRBJ1-1	CASSPPAGRRRNTEAFF	TGTGCCAGCAGTCCCCCAGCGGGAAGGAGGAGGAACACTGAAGCTTTCTTT
.	TRBD2	TRBV18	TRBJ2-1	CASSGLASYEQFF	TGTGCCAGCTCCGGACTAGCGAGCTATGAGCAGTTCTTC
few	.	TRBV11-2	TRBJ1-5	CASSPGLYGNQPQHF	TGTGCCAGCAGCCCGGGACTATATGGCAATCAGCCCCAGCATTTT
.	.	TRBV18	TRBJ2-7	CASSPYSETYEQYF	TGTGCCAGCTCACCATATAGCGAAACCTACGAGCAGTACTTC
.	.	TRBV27	TRBJ1-6	CASSPQGGYSPLHF	TGTGCCAGCAGTCCACAAGGAGGATATTCACCCCTCCACTTT
.	TRBD1	TRBV5-1	TRBJ1-2	CASSLTGQGANGDGYTF	TGCGCCAGCAGCTTGACCGGACAGGGGGCGAATGGAGATGGCTACACCTTC
.	.	TRBV18	TRBJ2-1	CASSPLIAGQFF	TGTGCCAGCTCACCACTAATTGCAGGGCAGTTCTTC
.	.	TRBV27	TRBJ2-7	CASTFLAASGPHEQYF	TGTGCCAGCACTTTCCTGGCGGCATCTGGCCCCCACGAGCAGTACTTC
.	TRBD1	TRBV29-1	TRBJ1-2	CSARDRGSYGYTF	TGCAGCGCCCGGGACAGGGGATCCTATGGCTACACCTTC
.	.	TRBV18	TRBJ1-6	CASSQDRKNSPLHF	TGTGCCAGCTCCCAGGACAGAAAGAATTCACCCCTCCACTTT
.	TRBD1	TRBV18	TRBJ2-5	CASSPTRKQGAEETQYF	TGTGCCAGCTCACCGACAAGAAAACAGGGGGCCGAAGAGACCCAGTACTTC
.	.	TRBV2	TRBJ1-5	CASSKESQPQHF	TGTGCCAGCAGCAAGGAGAGTCAGCCCCAGCATTTT
.	.	TRBV28	TRBJ1-4	CASSSTRGGGYEKLFF	TGTGCCAGCAGTTCGACACGAGGGGGTGGTTATGAAAAACTGTTTTTT
.	.	TRBV28	TRBJ2-3	CASSSRTGFKDTQYF	TGTGCCAGCAGTTCCCGAACAGGGTTTAAAGATACGCAGTATTTT
.	TRBD1	TRBV28	TRBJ2-7	CASSLGGTGVGEQYF	TGTGCCAGCAGTTTGGGCGGGACAGGGGTCGGCGAGCAGTACTTC
.	.	TRBV2	TRBJ2-1	CASRLGSSYNEQFF	TGTGCCAGCAGGCTAGGGAGCTCCTACAATGAGCAGTTCTTC
.	TRBD2	TRBV7-2	TRBJ2-7	CASRRGGTSSYEQYF	TGTGCCAGCAGAAGGGGGGGGACTAGCTCCTACGAGCAGTACTTC
.	.	TRBV28	TRBJ1-1	CASSPLDRSGSEAFF	TGTGCCAGCAGCCCCCTCGACAGGAGTGGGTCTGAAGCTTTCTTT
.	TRBD2	TRBV4-1	TRBJ2-3	CASSPSLGSGTSTDTQYF	TGCGCCAGCAGCCCTTCTCTCGGTAGCGGGACTAGCACAGATACGCAGTATTTT
.	.	TRBV11-2	TRBJ1-2	CASSLSPVNYGYTF	TGTGCCAGCAGCTTATCCCCGGTGAACTATGGCTACACCTTC
.	.	TRBV7-2	TRBJ2-5	CASSLIPLALRETQYF	TGTGCCAGCAGCTTAATTCCTCTAGCTTTGAGGGAGACCCAGTACTTC
.	TRBD2	TRBV7-2	TRBJ2-4	CASRLTSGTSLAKNIQYF	TGTGCCAGCCGACTGACTAGCGGCACGTCCCTAGCCAAAAACATTCAGTACTTC
few	.	TRBV7-9	TRBJ2-2	CASSLIRELFF	TGTGCCAGCAGCTTAATCAGGGAGCTGTTTTTT
.	.	TRBV9	TRBJ2-1	CASSVVGGVSEQFF	TGTGCCAGCAGCGTAGTAGGGGGAGTGAGTGAGCAGTTCTTC
.	TRBD1	TRBV3-1/TRBV3-2	TRBJ2-7	CASSQFTGGRQSRQYF	TGTGCCAGCAGCCAATTTACAGGGGGTAGACAGAGTCGGCAGTACTTC
.	.	TRBV15	TRBJ1-5	CATSRDHGGTQHF	TGTGCCACCAGCAGAGACCATGGCGGGACCCAGCATTTT
.	TRBD1	TRBV2	TRBJ2-7	CASSGDRGSYEQYF	TGTGCCAGCAGTGGGGACAGGGGTTCCTACGAGCAGTACTTC
.	.	TRBV19	TRBJ1-2	CASTSGEQGLYGYTF	.
.	TRBD2	TRBV5-1	TRBJ2-3	CASSRERETDTQYF	TGCGCCAGCAGCAGGGAGCGGGAAACAGATACGCAGTATTTT
.	TRBD1	TRBV28	TRBJ1-1	CASSIKQGATEAFF	TGTGCCAGCAGCATAAAACAGGGGGCCACTGAAGCTTTCTTT